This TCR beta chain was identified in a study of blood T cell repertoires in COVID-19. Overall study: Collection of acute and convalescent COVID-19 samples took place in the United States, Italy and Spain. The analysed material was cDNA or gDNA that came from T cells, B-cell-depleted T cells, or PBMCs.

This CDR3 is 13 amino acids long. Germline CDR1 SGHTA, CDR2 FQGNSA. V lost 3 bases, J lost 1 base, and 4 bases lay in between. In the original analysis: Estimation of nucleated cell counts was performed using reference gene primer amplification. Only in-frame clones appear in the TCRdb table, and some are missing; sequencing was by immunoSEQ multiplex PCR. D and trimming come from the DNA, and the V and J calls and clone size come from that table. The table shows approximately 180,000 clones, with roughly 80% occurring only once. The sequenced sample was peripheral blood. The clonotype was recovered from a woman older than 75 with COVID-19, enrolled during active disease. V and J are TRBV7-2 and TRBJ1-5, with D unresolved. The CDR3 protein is CASSFMSNQPQHF. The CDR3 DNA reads TGTGCCAGCAGCTTCATGAGCAATCAGCCCCAGCATTTT.